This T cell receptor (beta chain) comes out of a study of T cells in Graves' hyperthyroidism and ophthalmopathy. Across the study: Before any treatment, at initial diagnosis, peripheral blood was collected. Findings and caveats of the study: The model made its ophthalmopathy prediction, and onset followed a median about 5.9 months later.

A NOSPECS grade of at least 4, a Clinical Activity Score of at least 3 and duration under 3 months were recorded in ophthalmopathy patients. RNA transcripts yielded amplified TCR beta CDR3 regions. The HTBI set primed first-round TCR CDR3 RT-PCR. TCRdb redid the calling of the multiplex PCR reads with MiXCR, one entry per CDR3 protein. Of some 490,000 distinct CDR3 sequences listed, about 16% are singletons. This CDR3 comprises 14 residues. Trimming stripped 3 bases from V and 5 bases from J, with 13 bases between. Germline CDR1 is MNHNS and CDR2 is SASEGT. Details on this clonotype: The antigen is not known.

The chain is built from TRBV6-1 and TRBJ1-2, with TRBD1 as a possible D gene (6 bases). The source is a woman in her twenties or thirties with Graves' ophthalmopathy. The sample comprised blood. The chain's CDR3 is CASSDGQLGYGYTF. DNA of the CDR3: TGTGCCAGCAGTGACGGACAGCTGGGGTATGGCTACACCTTC.